The entry that follows covers one TCR beta chain sequence. Antigen specificity is unknown. In the authors' methods: Filtering of immunoSEQ junctional sequences could not match full-length read filtering. Data came from immunoSEQ multiplex PCR; TCRdb stores just in-frame clones and leaves some out. V and J calls plus clone size are reproduced from that table; the DNA served to infer D and trimming. This table holds some 630,000 clones, around 96% found once. These data come from a study of shared clonotypes between healthy human individuals. Naive CD8 cells lacked CD45RO, underwent positive selection for CCR7 and left out terminally differentiated effector memory CD45RA+ cells. General study points: Non-shared clonotypes showed lower generation probabilities than clonotypes common to all four donors. Only blood samples were collected, and tissue repertoires likely differ.

CDR1 is SEHNR and CDR2 is FQNEAQ in the germline V gene (reference sequence). Trimming removed 4 bases at V and 0 bases at J, with 18 bases between. The CDR3 totals 18 residues. Sequencing was performed on naive CD8+ T cells sorted from blood. The source is a woman under 40 in good health. The chain carries TRBV7-9 and TRBJ1-4; D call uncertain. The CDR3 region has the DNA TGTGCCAGCAGCTCGAGGACTGTTGCGTTTGCAACTAATGAAAAACTGTTTTTT. It yields the protein CASSSRTVAFATNEKLFF.